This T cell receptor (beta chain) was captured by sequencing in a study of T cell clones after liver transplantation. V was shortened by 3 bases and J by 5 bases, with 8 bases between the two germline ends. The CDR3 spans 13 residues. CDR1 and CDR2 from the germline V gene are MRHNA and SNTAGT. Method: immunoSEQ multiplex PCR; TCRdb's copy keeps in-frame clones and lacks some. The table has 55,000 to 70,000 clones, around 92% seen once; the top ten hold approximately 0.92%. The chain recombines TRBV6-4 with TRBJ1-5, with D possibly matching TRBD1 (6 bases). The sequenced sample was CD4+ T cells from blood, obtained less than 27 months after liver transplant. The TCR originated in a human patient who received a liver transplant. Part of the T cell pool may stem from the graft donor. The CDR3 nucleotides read TGTGCCAGCAGTGAGGGGGGCCATCAGCCCCAGCATTTT. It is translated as CASSEGGHQPQHF.